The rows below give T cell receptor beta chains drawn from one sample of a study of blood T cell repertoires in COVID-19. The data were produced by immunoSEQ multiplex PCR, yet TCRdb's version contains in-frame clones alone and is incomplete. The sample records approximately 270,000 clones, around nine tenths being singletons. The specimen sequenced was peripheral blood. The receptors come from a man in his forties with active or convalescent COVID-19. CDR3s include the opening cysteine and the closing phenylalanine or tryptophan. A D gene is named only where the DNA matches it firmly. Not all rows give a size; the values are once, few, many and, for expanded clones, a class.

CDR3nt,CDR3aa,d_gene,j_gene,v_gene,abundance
TGTGCCAGCAGCTTAGGGACAGGGGAAAATGAGCAGTTCTTC,CASSLGTGENEQFF,TRBD1,TRBJ2-1,TRBV13,NA
TGCAGCGTTGGACAGGGTACTGGAAACACCATATATTTT,CSVGQGTGNTIYF,TRBD1,TRBJ1-3,TRBV29-1,NA
TGTGCCAGCAGCAGTAGGACAGGCGAAACTGAAGCTTTCTTT,CASSSRTGETEAFF,TRBD1,TRBJ1-1,TRBV5-4,NA
TGTGCCAGCAGTTACTCGATGGGGACTAGTTCCGGGGAGCTGTTTTTT,CASSYSMGTSSGELFF,TRBD2,TRBJ2-2,TRBV6-5,NA
TGTGCCAGCAGTGTAGGGGTGGATGAGCAGTTCTTC,CASSVGVDEQFF,NA,TRBJ2-1,TRBV2,NA
TGTGCCAGCAGCTTAGAGCCAGCGGGGAGCAATGAGCAGTTCTTC,CASSLEPAGSNEQFF,TRBD2,TRBJ2-1,TRBV7-2,NA
TGTGCCAGCAGCGTCGAGGGAGGGCCGAACACTGAAGCTTTCTTT,CASSVEGGPNTEAFF,NA,TRBJ1-1,TRBV9,few
TGCGCCAGCAGCGCCGGGACAGAGACCTTTAACTATGGCTACACCTTC,CASSAGTETFNYGYTF,TRBD1,TRBJ1-2,TRBV4-1,NA
TGTGCCACCAGTGACCGTGAAACGGGACTGTGGGATGAGCAGTTCTTC,CATSDRETGLWDEQFF,NA,TRBJ2-1,TRBV24-1,NA
TGTGCCAGCAGCCAGCCTAGCGGGAGGAGGGTCACAGATACGCAGTATTTT,CASSQPSGRRVTDTQYF,TRBD2,TRBJ2-3,TRBV14,NA
TGCAGCGTTGAGGCGGGACAGGGGGTTGAGCAGTTCTTC,CSVEAGQGVEQFF,TRBD1,TRBJ2-1,TRBV29-1,NA
TGTGCTAGTGGTTTGCTCCTAGGACTAGCGGGGGTGGGGAATGAGCAGTTCTTC,CASGLLLGLAGVGNEQFF,TRBD2,TRBJ2-1,TRBV12-5,NA
TGTGCCAGCAGTGAACAGTCTAACTATGGCTACACCTTC,CASSEQSNYGYTF,NA,TRBJ1-2,TRBV2,NA
TGCGCCAGCAGCTTCGGACAGGATTACGAGCAGTACTTC,CASSFGQDYEQYF,TRBD1,TRBJ2-7,TRBV5-1,NA
TGTGCCAGCGGCCAAGAAACCGGGGGGAACTACGAGCAGTACTTC,CASGQETGGNYEQYF,TRBD2,TRBJ2-7,TRBV3-1/TRBV3-2,NA
TGTGCCAGTGGATCAGCAACAGGGGTGGACTACAATGAGCAGTTCTTC,CASGSATGVDYNEQFF,TRBD1,TRBJ2-1,TRBV19,NA
TGTGCCAGCAGCTCTCCGACTAGCGGTGGTAACGAGCAGTTCTTC,CASSSPTSGGNEQFF,TRBD2,TRBJ2-1,TRBV11-2,NA
TGTGCCAGCAGCTTAGGCGGGAGACTTAGCAATGAGCAGTTCTTC,CASSLGGRLSNEQFF,TRBD2,TRBJ2-1,TRBV7-9,NA
TGTGCCATCAGTGAGTCCTTTGAGCAGTTCTTC,CAISESFEQFF,NA,TRBJ2-1,TRBV10-3,NA
TGCGCCAGCAGCTTGGAGGGGGCCTACGAGCAGTACTTC,CASSLEGAYEQYF,NA,TRBJ2-7,TRBV5-1,NA
TGTGCCAGTAGTATCTCAAAGGGGGCAGCCTACGAGCAGTACTTC,CASSISKGAAYEQYF,TRBD1,TRBJ2-7,TRBV19,NA
TGTGCCAGCAGTTTATCGACAGGGGGCTGGGGCGAGCAGTACTTC,CASSLSTGGWGEQYF,TRBD1,TRBJ2-7,TRBV28,NA
TGTGCCAGCAGCCCCGGGACTACCAAACAAGAGACCCAGTACTTC,CASSPGTTKQETQYF,TRBD2,TRBJ2-5,TRBV28,NA
TGTGCCAGCTTCAGGGGGGCCTACAATGAGCAGTTCTTC,CASFRGAYNEQFF,NA,TRBJ2-1,TRBV5-5,NA
TGTGCCAGCAGTGACGGGGGGCCGGACACCATATATTTT,CASSDGGPDTIYF,NA,TRBJ1-3,TRBV2,NA
TGTGCCAGCAGTTACTGGACAGGGGGCGCGGGCTATGGCTACACCTTC,CASSYWTGGAGYGYTF,TRBD1,TRBJ1-2,TRBV6-5,NA
TGTGCCAGCAGTTCCGACAGGGGACCTAACACCGGGGAGCTGTTTTTT,CASSSDRGPNTGELFF,TRBD1,TRBJ2-2,TRBV28,few
TGTGCCTGGAGGGTGGGGAGATCCAATTCACCCCTCCACTTT,CAWRVGRSNSPLHF,NA,TRBJ1-6,TRBV30,few
TGCGCCAGCAGCTCCCCGGCCGGTACCGGGTTTTCTGGAAACACCATATATTTT,CASSSPAGTGFSGNTIYF,NA,TRBJ1-3,TRBV5-1,NA
TGTGCCAGCGGCTACCGGGATTTCGGAAACACCATATATTTT,CASGYRDFGNTIYF,NA,TRBJ1-3,TRBV6-5,NA
TGTGCCAGTAGTATAGGGTACGGCTCTGGAAACACCATATATTTT,CASSIGYGSGNTIYF,NA,TRBJ1-3,TRBV19,once
TGTGCCAGCTCACCGATGGGGGGTCGGAATTCACCCCTCCACTTT,CASSPMGGRNSPLHF,NA,TRBJ1-6,TRBV18,NA
TGTGCCAGCAGTACCAGGTTGGGCCGTAACTATGGCTACACCTTC,CASSTRLGRNYGYTF,NA,TRBJ1-2,TRBV6-4,NA
TGTGCCAGCAGCTTGATTGGGCAGGGAGGTCCTTACGAGCAGTACTTC,CASSLIGQGGPYEQYF,NA,TRBJ2-7,TRBV5-6,NA
TGTGCCAGCTCACCGAACAAGGGGCTGAACACTGAAGCTTTCTTT,CASSPNKGLNTEAFF,NA,TRBJ1-1,TRBV18,NA
TGTGCCAGCACCCAGGACTTTCTTGGGTCGAACACTGAAGCTTTCTTT,CASTQDFLGSNTEAFF,NA,TRBJ1-1,TRBV25-1,NA
TGTGCCAGCAGCGATGGAGAGTTACCTCACAATGAGCAGTTCTTC,CASSDGELPHNEQFF,NA,TRBJ2-1,TRBV5-5,NA